This record covers a single TCR beta chain. The antigen is unknown. The data are from a study of OX40 agonist ivuxolimab in advanced cancers. General observations from the study: Partial responders treated at 0.1-3.0 mg/kg exhibited clonal expansion among the lowest measured. Relative to CD4+ cells, CD8+ T cells on average had more expanded clones.

Germline-derived CDR1 and CDR2 are SEHNR and FQNEAQ (reference sequence). This CDR3 has 18 residues. Trimming removed 5 bases at V and 0 bases at J, with 17 bases between. Profiled with immunoSEQ multiplex PCR; TCRdb holds only in-frame clones, not every one. The data show approximately 44,000 clones, with about nine tenths seen just once and about 13% held by the top ten. The V and J genes are TRBV7-9 and TRBJ2-6; D might be TRBD1 (5 bases). This TCR was recovered from an adult with an advanced solid tumor such as melanoma, head and neck, liver or kidney cancer. This specimen was CD4+ or CD8+ T cells sorted from blood, taken in a trial of the OX40 agonist ivuxolimab. The CDR3, as DNA: TGTGCCAGCAGCCCCCCAGAGCAGGGCGGCTCTGGGGCCAACGTCCTGACTTTC. It yields the protein CASSPPEQGGSGANVLTF.